What follows is one TCR beta chain and its context. The record originates from a study of shared clonotypes between healthy human individuals. On the study more broadly: Donor ages ranged 18 to 49 years: a couple of women, three men.

Profiling relied on immunoSEQ multiplex PCR, and the TCRdb table lists in-frame clones only, not all of them. This sample has some 980,000 clones, with more than 75% found just once. Sequencing was carried out using memory CD4+ T cells sorted from blood. As for subset: CD45RA-negative fraction. The clonotype originates from a man aged 18 to 29 in good health.

The DNA of the CDR3 is TGTGCCAGCAGCATCCCGGTGGGGCTAGCGGGGCTTGTTGGGTATTTT. It codes for CASSIPVGLAGLVGYF. The chain carries TRBV14 and TRBJ2-3; TRBD2 agrees at 9 bases. J was trimmed by 14 bases and V by 5 bases; bases with no gene match: 20. CDR3 length: 16 residues. CDR1 SGHDN and CDR2 FVKESK come from the germline V gene.